Listed below are T cell receptor beta chains from one sample, sequenced in a study of T cell responses to AZD1222 COVID-19 vaccine. The method was immunoSEQ multiplex PCR; TCRdb's version includes in-frame clones alone and lacks a portion of them. The top ten hold approximately 0.52% of the sample, which has about 270,000 clones, about 94% seen once. Source: peripheral blood, taken 28 days after the second AZD1222 dose. Every receptor here comes from an adult who received the AZD1222 COVID-19 vaccine. Each CDR3 is given with its conserved first and last residue. Fields, in order: J gene, clone size, V gene, D gene, CDR3 DNA, CDR3 protein. The D gene is left open where the match is weak. Part of the rows lack a size; the others show once, few, many or a class for expanded clones.

>TRBJ1-1|NA|TRBV7-9|NA
TGTGCCAGCAGTGGGAACATGAACACTGAAGCTTTCTTT
CASSGNMNTEAFF
>TRBJ1-6|NA|TRBV4-1|NA
TGCGCCAGCAGCCAAGATCCCATGAGCTCCTATAATTCACCCCTCCACTTT
CASSQDPMSSYNSPLHF
>TRBJ2-3|NA|TRBV28|NA
TGTGCCAGCAGTTCCCTACAGGGAGCCACAGATACGCAGTATTTT
CASSSLQGATDTQYF
>TRBJ1-5|NA|TRBV24-1|NA
TGTGCCACCAGTGATTCCTCAGCGAGGCCCCAGCATTTT
CATSDSSARPQHF
>TRBJ2-7|few|TRBV2|NA
TGTGCCAGCAGCTCCCGGCCGGGGCTCCCCTACGAGCAGTACTTC
CASSSRPGLPYEQYF
>TRBJ1-1|NA|TRBV28|NA
TGTGCCAGCAGTTTTTTAGACAACACTGAAGCTTTCTTT
CASSFLDNTEAFF
>TRBJ1-2|once|TRBV6-5|NA
TGTGCCAGCAGAGACAGTCTGAATGGCTACACCTTC
CASRDSLNGYTF
>TRBJ2-7|NA|TRBV4-2|TRBD2
TGTGCCAGCAGCCAAGTCGGGGGGGACTCCTACGAGCAGTACTTC
CASSQVGGDSYEQYF
>TRBJ1-2|NA|TRBV24-1|TRBD1
TGTGCCACCAGTGCCCGGGACAGGGGTCATGGCTACACCTTC
CATSARDRGHGYTF
>TRBJ1-6|NA|TRBV2|NA
TGTGCCAGCAGTGAAGGAGGGGTTTTGAATAATTCACCCCTCCACTTT
CASSEGGVLNNSPLHF
>TRBJ2-3|NA|TRBV7-3|NA
TGTGCCAGCAGCCCCTCTCCCAACCAGGGAGATACGCAGTATTTT
CASSPSPNQGDTQYF
>TRBJ2-1|NA|TRBV3-1/TRBV3-2|NA
TGTGCCAGCAGCCTAGGACCAGGAGACAATGAGCAGTTCTTC
CASSLGPGDNEQFF
>TRBJ1-3|NA|TRBV15|NA
TGTGCCACCAGCACGAGGGGCCCTGGAAACACCATATATTTT
CATSTRGPGNTIYF
>TRBJ1-3|NA|TRBV7-9|NA
TGTGCCAGCAGTATCCTAGGGCGAAACACCATATATTTT
CASSILGRNTIYF
>TRBJ2-5|NA|TRBV6-1|TRBD2
TGTGCCAGCAGTGAACAACTAGCGGGGGCATGGGAGACCCAGTACTTC
CASSEQLAGAWETQYF
>TRBJ1-3|NA|TRBV7-2|NA
TGTGCCAGCAGCTTAGCAGGAGACACCATATATTTT
CASSLAGDTIYF
>TRBJ1-3|NA|TRBV7-9|TRBD1
TGTGCCAGCCACCAGGGGGAGTCTGGAAACACCATATATTTT
CASHQGESGNTIYF
>TRBJ2-7|NA|TRBV19|TRBD2
TGTGCCAGTACGGCGGGGGGTACCACCTACGAGCAGTACTTC
CASTAGGTTYEQYF
>TRBJ1-3|once|TRBV28|NA
TGTGCCAGCAGCAAAGTGGGGTACAAGAGCTCTGGAAACACCATATATTTT
CASSKVGYKSSGNTIYF
>TRBJ2-2|NA|TRBV9|TRBD2
TGTGCCAGCAGCGTCAGCGGGGGAGTCAACACCGGGGAGCTGTTTTTT
CASSVSGGVNTGELFF
>TRBJ2-7|NA|TRBV6-2/TRBV6-3|TRBD2
TGTGCCAGCAGTTACGGAGCGGGGGGGCATGAGCAGTACTTC
CASSYGAGGHEQYF
>TRBJ2-3|NA|TRBV27|NA
TGTGCCACCCTCTCGGGAATGGACGGCACAGATACGCAGTATTTT
CATLSGMDGTDTQYF
>TRBJ2-7|NA|TRBV19|NA
TGTGCCCATTCAGGGGTCCACGAGCAGTACTTC
CAHSGVHEQYF
>TRBJ1-5|once|TRBV6-5|NA
TGTGCCAGCAGTTACGGGGGCAAGGAGCCCCAGCATTTT
CASSYGGKEPQHF
>TRBJ2-2|NA|TRBV7-2|TRBD2
TGTGCCAGTAGCTGGACTAGCGGACTCACCGGGGAGCTGTTTTTT
CASSWTSGLTGELFF
>TRBJ1-2|once|TRBV28|NA
TGTGCCAGCAGTCGGAGCTATGGCTACACCTTC
CASSRSYGYTF
>TRBJ1-4|NA|TRBV28|NA
TGTGCCAGCAGTTTAAGTGGGGTGGAAAAACTGTTTTTT
CASSLSGVEKLFF
>TRBJ2-7|NA|TRBV28|TRBD1
TGTGCCAGCAACCCCCCTGACAGGGTGAAAGAGCAGTACTTC
CASNPPDRVKEQYF
>TRBJ2-1|NA|TRBV24-1|NA
TGTGCCACCAGTGATGGGGGCTACAATGAGCAGTTCTTC
CATSDGGYNEQFF
>TRBJ1-5|NA|TRBV24-1|NA
TGTGCCACCAGTCCCTGGGGCAATCAGCCCCAGCATTTT
CATSPWGNQPQHF
>TRBJ1-5|NA|TRBV2|NA
TGTGCCAGCAGTGAAGCGACAGGCTACCAGCATTTT
CASSEATGYQHF
>TRBJ1-2|NA|TRBV5-5|NA
TGTGCCAGCATCCTGGAGGGGGGTTCTCTAAACTATGGCTACACCTTC
CASILEGGSLNYGYTF
>TRBJ2-7|NA|TRBV7-8|TRBD1
TGTGCCAGCTCTTTACGGGACAGGGCTCGCGAGCAGTACTTC
CASSLRDRAREQYF
>TRBJ2-7|NA|TRBV28|NA
TGTGCCAGCAGTCGGCGGGACATATACTACGAGCAGTACTTC
CASSRRDIYYEQYF
>TRBJ2-5|NA|TRBV5-4|NA
TGTGCCAGCAGCTTGGCACGGGAACAAGAGACCCAGTACTTC
CASSLAREQETQYF
>TRBJ1-4|NA|TRBV28|NA
TGTGCCAGCAGTCCGGCGGGTGGAAAACTGTTTTTT
CASSPAGGKLFF
>TRBJ1-6|NA|TRBV11-2|NA
TGTGCCAGCAGACTCACCGGGGGGGGGAATAATTCACCCCTCCACTTT
CASRLTGGGNNSPLHF